A single sample is the source of the 32 T cell receptor beta chains below, sequenced in a study of T cell responses to AZD1222 COVID-19 vaccine. This table comes from immunoSEQ multiplex PCR, and its TCRdb copy is limited to in-frame clones, with some not included. This table has about 90,000 clones, approximately 88% appearing once. Sequenced material: peripheral blood, taken on day 0 of AZD1222 vaccination. The receptors derive from an adult in good health.

The CDR3 region has the DNA TGTGCCAGCAGCTTAGGGTCGGGGACGGCGCAAGAGACCCAGTACTTC. Protein sequence: CASSLGSGTAQETQYF. The chain recombines TRBV7-9 with TRBJ2-5, with D possibly called TRBD1 or TRBD2 (5 bases each). Germline V lookup: CDR1 SEHNR, CDR2 FQNEAQ (reference sequence). V was trimmed by 1 base and J by 2 bases, leaving 14 bases between them. CDR3 size: 16 residues.

The V call is TRBV29-1, the J call TRBJ1-1; perhaps TRBD1 as D (5 bases). V shed 1 base and J shed 9 bases, with 18 bases lying between them. The CDR3 contains 14 residues. CDR1 and CDR2 from the germline V gene are SQVTM and ANQGSEA. This chain's CDR3 is CSVEAQQGEEKAFF. For the CDR3, the DNA is TGCAGCGTTGAAGCTCAGCAGGGAGAAGAGAAAGCTTTCTTT.

The rearrangement links TRBV4-1 to TRBJ2-6; 12 positions agree with TRBD1. CDR1 and CDR2 from the germline V gene are MGHRA and YSYEKL. V lost 3 bases, J lost 4 bases, and 4 bases stayed unmatched. The CDR3 is 17 residues long. The CDR3 region has the DNA TGCGCCAGCAGCCAGGGACAGGGGGCGTCCGGGGCCAACGTCCTGACTTTC. Amino acid sequence: CASSQGQGASGANVLTF.

The V gene is TRBV28, the J gene TRBJ1-2; 7 bases are a match to TRBD1. With 5 bases clipped from V and 1 base from J, the junction kept 7 bases outside the gene matches. The CDR3 runs to 15 residues. The germline V gene has CDR1 MDHEN and CDR2 SYDVKM. CDR3 DNA: TGTGCCAGCAGTCCTGGGGGACAGCTTAACTATGGCTACACCTTC. Protein: CASSPGGQLNYGYTF.

This chain links TRBV7-7 with TRBJ2-1; 9 bases line up with TRBD2. Germline loops: CDR1 SSHAT, CDR2 FNYEAQ (reference sequence). The CDR3 is made up of 15 amino acids. Unmatched junction bases numbered 10, after V lost 5 bases and J lost 8 bases. The CDR3 region is CASSQAGLALDEQFF. For the CDR3, the DNA is TGTGCCAGCAGCCAGGCGGGACTAGCACTCGATGAGCAGTTCTTC.

This clone appeared a single time. The V call is TRBV11-3, the J call TRBJ2-1; 9 nucleotides agree with TRBD2. This CDR3 has 17 residues. Germline values: CDR1 SGHNT, CDR2 YENEEA. With 4 bases clipped from V and 2 bases from J, the junction kept 9 bases outside the gene matches. CDR3 residues: CASSSTLTSGTYNEQFF. Here the CDR3 DNA reads TGTGCCAGCAGCTCAACCTTGACTAGCGGAACCTACAATGAGCAGTTCTTC.

The chain uses TRBV6-1 and TRBJ1-6, with unresolved D. The V end was cut by 2 bases, the J end by 4 bases, with 6 bases between. The germline CDR1 and CDR2 sequences are MNHNS and SASEGT. The CDR3 length is 14 residues. CDR3 in amino acids: CASSEIEYNSPLHF. Here the CDR3 DNA reads TGTGCCAGCAGTGAAATAGAGTATAATTCACCCCTCCACTTT.

The rearrangement joins TRBV6-5 to TRBJ2-7; 10 positions match TRBD1. J gave up 3 bases and V 6 bases, and 5 bases lay outside the gene matches. CDR3 size: 14 residues. Per germline, CDR1 MNHEY and CDR2 SVGAGI. The CDR3 region has the DNA TGTGCCAGCAGAACCGGGACAGGGGTCTACGAGCAGTACTTC. Protein: CASRTGTGVYEQYF.

The chain couples TRBV6-1 to TRBJ2-7; 8 nucleotides align to TRBD1. V shed 0 bases and J 5 bases; nucleotides not matched to a gene: 3. Germline CDR1 is MNHNS and CDR2 is SASEGT. The CDR3 totals 14 residues. CDR3 amino acids: CASSEAYRGNEQYF. The CDR3 nucleotides read TGTGCCAGCAGTGAAGCGTACAGGGGGAACGAGCAGTACTTC.

J is TRBJ2-7 and V is TRBV5-1; D may be TRBD2 (6 bases). CDR1 and CDR2 from the germline V gene are SGHRS and YFSETQ. The V end was cut by 5 bases, the J end by 4 bases, with 13 bases between. The CDR3 is 13 residues long. The CDR3 bases are TGCGCCAGCAGTCAGGCAGGGAGGTACGAGCAGTACTTC. Translating gives CASSQAGRYEQYF.

The chain recombines TRBV5-1 with TRBJ2-3; TRBD2 matches 11 bases. The CDR3 sequence is 16 residues long. Per germline, CDR1 SGHRS and CDR2 YFSETQ. V lost 4 bases to trimming and J lost 2 bases; unmatched junction nucleotides: 6. CDR3 bases: TGCGCCAGCAGCCCCGGGACTAGCGGTCACACAGATACGCAGTATTTT. Translation: CASSPGTSGHTDTQYF.

The rearrangement links TRBV4-1 to TRBJ2-2; D is unclear. The V gene lost 1 base and the J gene lost 0 bases, with 6 bases spanning the gap. The CDR3 consists of 15 residues. Per germline, CDR1 MGHRA and CDR2 YSYEKL. The CDR3 sequence: CASSQVSTNTGELFF. The CDR3 DNA reads TGCGCCAGCAGCCAAGTATCGACGAACACCGGGGAGCTGTTTTTT.

The rearrangement joins TRBV24-1 to TRBJ1-1; D is ambiguous. V was trimmed by 0 bases and J by 8 bases, leaving 12 bases between them. This CDR3 is 14 amino acids long. CDR1 KGHDR and CDR2 SFDVKD come from the germline V gene. The CDR3 DNA reads TGTGCCACCAGTGATTTGAGGACCTGGCGAGAAGCTTTCTTT. Protein sequence: CATSDLRTWREAFF.

This chain links TRBV24-1 with TRBJ2-5, with D possibly being TRBD2 (5 bases). Germline V gene data show CDR1 as KGHDR and CDR2 as SFDVKD. CDR3 length: 14 residues. V shed 3 bases and J shed 5 bases, with 12 bases lying between them. The DNA of the CDR3 is TGTGCCACCAGTGATGCTCTAGAGGGTGAGACCCAGTACTTC. Its translation is CATSDALEGETQYF.

This clone occurred a few times. The chain employs TRBV19 and TRBJ1-3; D is unclear. Germline lookup yields CDR1 LNHDA and CDR2 SQIVND (reference sequence). V lost 11 bases and J lost 0, with 14 bases in between. This CDR3 contains 14 residues. The CDR3 spells CAASRTGSGNTIYF. The DNA for the CDR3 is TGTGCCGCATCCCGAACCGGCTCTGGAAACACCATATATTTT.

The rearrangement links TRBV6-2 or TRBV6-3 to TRBJ1-2; D is uncertain. Germline CDR1 is MNHEY and CDR2 is SVGEGT. V lost 0 bases to trimming and J lost 2 bases, with 4 bases between them. The CDR3 spans 13 residues. CDR3 sequence (DNA): TGTGCCAGCAGTTACTCAGGGAACTATGGCTACACCTTC. Protein product: CASSYSGNYGYTF.

This clone appeared a single time. V is TRBV13 and J is TRBJ1-1; possible D gene TRBD1, 6 bases. Germline CDR1 reads PRHDT; CDR2 reads FYEKMQ (reference sequence). The CDR3 is made up of 14 amino acids. V lost 4 bases and J lost 5, with 14 bases in between. In nucleotides, the CDR3 is TGTGCCAGCAGCTCCCAGACAGGACGAACTGAAGCTTTCTTT. This gives the protein CASSSQTGRTEAFF.

The chain recombines TRBV15 with TRBJ1-1; D might be TRBD1 (5 bases). Trimming pared 0 bases from V and 6 bases from J, leaving 14 bases between. There are 15 residues in the CDR3. Per the germline V gene, CDR1 is LNHNV and CDR2 is YYDKDF (reference sequence). In nucleotides, the CDR3 is TGTGCCACCAGCAGAGATCGGGGGTTAGGGGCTGAAGCTTTCTTT. Its protein is CATSRDRGLGAEAFF.

The rearrangement links TRBV7-9 to TRBJ1-1, with TRBD1 matching 8 bases. The ends lost 4 bases at V and 4 bases at J; junction bases unmatched: 5. This CDR3 spans 14 amino acids. Per germline, CDR1 SEHNR and CDR2 FQNEAQ (reference sequence). CDR3 protein: CASSSTGGVTEAFF. As DNA, the CDR3 is TGTGCCAGCAGCTCTACAGGGGGAGTCACTGAAGCTTTCTTT.

This sequence joins TRBV5-5 and TRBJ1-1, with TRBD1 matching 7 bases. The junction had 11 bases not matched to a gene; V was cut back by 4 bases and J by 8 bases. This CDR3 has 14 amino acids. In germline, CDR1 is SGHKS, CDR2 YYEKEE (reference sequence). The CDR3 coding sequence is TGTGCCAGCAGCCCGCCTAGACAGGGCGGCGAAGCTTTCTTT. Translated: CASSPPRQGGEAFF.

This clone was seen just once. The chain uses TRBV2 and TRBJ2-7; perhaps TRBD2 as D (5 bases). From germline, CDR1 is SNHLY and CDR2 FYNNEI. The CDR3 runs 15 residues. V shed 4 bases and J shed 3 bases, with 16 bases lying between them. CDR3 loop: CASSVGLPGNYEQYF. CDR3 nucleotides: TGTGCCAGCAGTGTGGGCCTCCCGGGAAACTACGAGCAGTACTTC. The full variable domain, rest sourced from reference TRBV2 and TRBJ2-7, is EPEVTQTPSHQVTQMGQEVILRCVPISNHLYFYWYRQILGQKVEFLVSFYNNEISEKSEIFDDQFSVERPDGSNFTLKIRSTKLEDSAMYFCASSVGLPGNYEQYFGPGTRLTVT.

This clone was seen once. The V gene is TRBV27, the J gene TRBJ2-7; D not certain. V dropped 2 bases and J dropped 2 bases, with 10 bases sitting between them. The CDR3 loop spans 14 amino acids. Germline V gene data show CDR1 as MNHEY and CDR2 as SMNVEV (reference sequence). Written as DNA, the CDR3 is TGTGCCAGCAGTTTAGGCGGTCGCACCTACGAGCAGTACTTC. Protein sequence: CASSLGGRTYEQYF.

The chain couples TRBV19 to TRBJ1-5, with 9 bases that match TRBD1. V shed 2 bases, J shed 5 bases, and the junction held 4 bases outside the gene matches. The length of the CDR3 is 15 residues. Germline V lookup: CDR1 LNHDA, CDR2 SQIVND (reference sequence). The CDR3 protein is CASSISGQGYQPQHF. DNA of the CDR3: TGTGCCAGTAGTATATCTGGACAGGGGTATCAGCCCCAGCATTTT.

The V and J genes are TRBV18 and TRBJ1-4, with 7 bases identical to TRBD1. This CDR3 is 14 amino acids long. CDR1 and CDR2 (germline): KGHSH, LQKENI. The ends lost 4 bases at V and 6 bases at J; junction bases unmatched: 5. CDR3 bases: TGTGCCAGCTCACTAGACAGGGCTCATGAAAAACTGTTTTTT. This gives the protein CASSLDRAHEKLFF.

The sample holds a few counts of this clone. This sequence joins TRBV7-9 and TRBJ2-5, with D tentatively TRBD2 (6 bases). The CDR3 loop spans 14 amino acids. Germline CDR1 and CDR2: SEHNR and FQNEAQ (reference sequence). Trimming shortened V by 2 bases and J by 5 bases, and 12 bases separated the two germline ends. The CDR3 sequence: CASSLNHGGETQYF. The CDR3 coding sequence is TGTGCCAGCAGCTTAAATCATGGGGGGGAGACCCAGTACTTC.

This clone was counted a single time. The V gene is TRBV9, the J gene TRBJ1-1; D is ambiguous. The CDR3 has 13 residues. V lost 4 bases, J lost 0 bases, and 7 bases lay in between. Germline-derived CDR1 and CDR2 are SGDLS and YYNGEE. In DNA, the CDR3 is TGTGCCAGCAGCACTGATCTGAACACTGAAGCTTTCTTT. Protein: CASSTDLNTEAFF.

This clone was observed a handful of times. The rearrangement joins TRBV14 to TRBJ2-7, with D perhaps being TRBD1 or TRBD2 (5 bases each). Germline CDR1 is SGHDN and CDR2 is FVKESK. The CDR3 loop spans 14 amino acids. V lost 0 bases to trimming and J lost 1 base, with 7 bases between them. The CDR3 region has the DNA TGTGCCAGCAGCCAAGAATGGGGGTCCTACGAGCAGTACTTC. Translated: CASSQEWGSYEQYF.

V and J are TRBV11-1 and TRBJ2-7; D gene uncertain. The V and J ends lost 5 bases and 4 bases respectively, with 21 bases between them. Germline lookup yields CDR1 SGHAT and CDR2 FQDESV (reference sequence). The CDR3 spans 16 residues. The chain's CDR3 is CASSPPGWGGGYEQYF. CDR3 nucleotide sequence: TGTGCCAGCAGCCCCCCCGGTTGGGGTGGCGGTTACGAGCAGTACTTC. Using reference TRBV11-1 and TRBJ2-7 for the parts outside the CDR3, the full variable domain is EAEVAQSPRYKITEKSQAVAFWCDPISGHATLYWYRQILGQGPELLVQFQDESVVDDSQLPKDRFSAERLKGVDSTLKIQPAELGDSAMYLCASSPPGWGGGYEQYFGPGTRLTVT.

The chain links TRBV6-5 to TRBJ2-7, with 9 nucleotides matching TRBD1. There are 15 residues in the CDR3. Germline trimming cut 4 bases from V and 2 bases from J; bases unmatched to any gene: 6. Germline V gene data show CDR1 as MNHEY and CDR2 as SVGAGI. CDR3 nucleotides: TGTGCCAGCAGTTGGACAGGGGAAGCAACCTACGAGCAGTACTTC. Translated: CASSWTGEATYEQYF.

This clone was detected once. The J gene is TRBJ2-2, the V gene TRBV6-5; TRBD2 matches 9 bases. V shed 7 bases, J shed 3 bases, and the junction held 6 bases outside the gene matches. Germline V gene sequence: CDR1 MNHEY, CDR2 SVGAGI. The CDR3 has 15 residues. The CDR3, as DNA: TGTGCCAGCAAAGTTGCGGGAGGGTACACCGGGGAGCTGTTTTTT. Amino acid sequence: CASKVAGGYTGELFF.

This sequence joins TRBV4-2 and TRBJ1-6, with 7 positions matching TRBD1. Germline CDR1 is LGHNA and CDR2 is YNFKEQ. V gave up 0 bases and J gave up 8 bases; unmatched junction bases: 4. The CDR3 has 15 amino acids. The CDR3: CASSQDPGGDSPLHF. In DNA, the CDR3 is TGTGCCAGCAGCCAAGATCCAGGGGGGGATTCACCCCTCCACTTT.

The table lists this clone with a count of one. This chain connects TRBV28 to TRBJ1-2; D call uncertain. Germline lookup yields CDR1 MDHEN and CDR2 SYDVKM. The CDR3 is 12 residues long. V shed 3 bases and J shed 5 bases, with 7 bases lying between them. CDR3: CASSFQLYGYTF. The CDR3 region has the DNA TGTGCCAGCAGTTTTCAGTTATATGGCTACACCTTC.